The next 11 T cell receptor beta chains were all read from a single sample in a study of T cell repertoires in cytomegalovirus infection. One entry per CDR3 protein, called by TCRdb with MiXCR from the reads. The sample carries approximately 550,000 distinct CDR3 sequences, 16% recorded once. Sequenced material: CD8+ T cells from PBMCs. Receptors were obtained from a human donor in good health (CMV status not recorded). Some clones in this sample may be carry-over from other donors' samples.

The chain recombines TRBV10-3 with TRBJ2-7; 14 nucleotides agree with TRBD2. The V and J ends lost 5 bases and 0 bases, in that order; junction bases with no gene match: 6. The CDR3 is 17 amino acids. Per germline, CDR1 ENHRY and CDR2 SYGVKD. CDR3 amino acids: CAISPGLAGASSYEQYF. The CDR3 nucleotides are TGTGCCATCAGTCCGGGACTAGCGGGAGCTAGCTCCTACGAGCAGTACTTC.

In this sample, this clonotype turned up many times. V gene TRBV12-5 combines with J gene TRBJ1-2, with a weak D call TRBD1 (5 bases). The ends were cut back, 6 bases at V and 3 bases at J, with 23 bases in the middle. The CDR3 runs to 17 residues. The germline V gene encodes CDR1 LGHNT and CDR2 FRNRAP. The DNA for the CDR3 is TGTGCTAGTGGCGAATGGCCCAGCGCCCCGGGGGACTATGGCTACACCTTC. Protein sequence: CASGEWPSAPGDYGYTF.

Ten or more counts support this clonotype. The rearrangement links TRBV4-1 to TRBJ2-1, with 8 positions matching TRBD1. The germline V gene has CDR1 MGHRA and CDR2 YSYEKL. This CDR3 contains 14 residues. J gave up 7 bases and V 3 bases, and 5 bases lay outside the gene matches. The CDR3 DNA reads as TGCGCCAGCAGCCAGGGGACAGGCGGGAATGAGCAGTTCTTC. It codes for CASSQGTGGNEQFF.

The chain employs TRBV28 and TRBJ2-1, with 11 bases lining up with TRBD1. The length of the CDR3 is 15 residues. Germline values: CDR1 MDHEN, CDR2 SYDVKM. The trim removed 2 bases at V and 5 bases at J, leaving 2 bases unmatched. The CDR3, as DNA: TGTGCCAGCAGTTTAGGGACAGGGGGTAACAATGAGCAGTTCTTC. The encoded protein is CASSLGTGGNNEQFF.

This clonotype was seen many times. The chain combines TRBV19 with TRBJ1-1; TRBD1 matches 9 bases. With 7 bases clipped from V and 4 bases from J, the junction kept 10 bases outside the gene matches. In germline, CDR1 is LNHDA, CDR2 SQIVND (reference sequence). This CDR3 contains 15 residues. CDR3 sequence reads: CASKPQGASRTEAFF. The CDR3 bases are TGTGCCAGTAAACCACAGGGGGCGAGCCGCACTGAAGCTTTCTTT.

Ten or more counts support this clonotype. This chain connects TRBV11-1 to TRBJ2-3, with TRBD1 matching over 7 bases. Looked up from germline, CDR1 is SGHAT and CDR2 is FQDESV (reference sequence). With V trimmed by 1 base and J by 4 bases, 5 bases remained unmatched. This CDR3 region has 15 residues. CDR3 residues: CASSLGEGASDTQYF. The CDR3 bases are TGTGCCAGCAGCTTAGGTGAGGGGGCCTCAGATACGCAGTATTTT.

This clonotype was seen ten or more times. This chain uses TRBV15 with TRBJ2-1; TRBD2 matches 13 bases. The CDR3 has 16 amino acids. Per germline, CDR1 LNHNV and CDR2 YYDKDF (reference sequence). The J segment lost 8 bases and the V segment lost 1 base, leaving 5 bases of the junction unmatched. The CDR3 is CATSRAGTSGNDEQFF. CDR3 DNA sequence: TGTGCCACCAGCAGAGCCGGGACTAGCGGGAACGATGAGCAGTTCTTC. The entire variable domain, with the rest obtained from reference TRBV15 and TRBJ2-1, is as follows: DAMVIQNPRYQVTQFGKPVTLSCSQTLNHNVMYWYQQKSSQAPKLLFHYYDKDFNNEADTPDNFQSRRPNTSFCFLDIRSPGLGDTAMYLCATSRAGTSGNDEQFFGPGTRLTVL.

The chain joins TRBV5-1 to TRBJ1-1; the match to TRBD1 covers 7 bases. Losses at the gene ends were 3 bases for V and 1 base for J; bases not matched to a gene: 6. Germline V gives CDR1 SGHRS, CDR2 YFSETQ. This CDR3 region has 15 residues. CDR3 nucleotide sequence: TGCGCCAGCAGCTCTACAGGGGCGACGAACACTGAAGCTTTCTTT. Translating gives CASSSTGATNTEAFF.

This chain joins TRBV7-9 and TRBJ1-5; D perhaps matches TRBD1 (5 bases). The V gene lost 3 bases and the J gene lost 3 bases, with 15 bases spanning the gap. Germline V gene sequence: CDR1 SEHNR, CDR2 FQNEAQ (reference sequence). The length of the CDR3 is 16 residues. The CDR3 nucleotides read TGTGCCAGCAGCTTGCTGGGGCCCGGGCCCAATCAGCCCCAGCATTTT. The encoded protein is CASSLLGPGPNQPQHF.

The table lists this clonotype with many counts. This chain joins TRBV5-6 and TRBJ2-5; D could derive from TRBD1 or TRBD2 (5 bases each). V was pared by 3 bases and J by 0 bases, with 15 bases between. CDR3 length equals 16 residues. Germline V gene sequence: CDR1 SGHDT, CDR2 YYEEEE. The CDR3 DNA sequence: TGTGCCAGCAGCTCGGCCGGGGCGTCAAACCAAGAGACCCAGTACTTC. This encodes CASSSAGASNQETQYF.

The sample holds many counts of this clonotype. The genes are TRBV24-1 and TRBJ2-1, with 8 bases that match TRBD1. J was trimmed by 4 bases and V by 3 bases; bases with no gene match: 7. Germline-derived CDR1 and CDR2 are KGHDR and SFDVKD. The CDR3 is made up of 16 amino acids. The DNA of the CDR3 is TGTGCCACCAGTGATCGGACAGGGCTAACATACAATGAGCAGTTCTTC. It translates to CATSDRTGLTYNEQFF.